Shown below are 11 T cell receptor beta chains from a single sample sequenced in a study of OX40 agonist ivuxolimab in advanced cancers. The assay was immunoSEQ multiplex PCR, and TCRdb's table has in-frame clones only and misses some. The sample shows almost 85,000 clones, roughly 94% of them seen only once. Here the sequenced sample was CD4+ or CD8+ T cells sorted from blood, taken in a trial of the OX40 agonist ivuxolimab. The receptors derive from an adult with an advanced solid tumor such as melanoma, head and neck, liver or kidney cancer.

The V and J genes are TRBV29-1 and TRBJ1-2; a weak D match, TRBD1 (6 bases). This CDR3 region has 13 residues. V lost 3 bases and J lost 4, with 12 bases in between. Germline values: CDR1 SQVTM, CDR2 ANQGSEA. CDR3 nucleotide sequence: TGCAGCGTTGATCCACAGGGCCCCTATGGCTACACCTTC. Protein sequence: CSVDPQGPYGYTF. The variable domain in full, completed from reference TRBV29-1 and TRBJ1-2, reads SAVISQKPSRDICQRGTSLTIQCQVDSQVTMMFWYRQQPGQSLTLIATANQGSEATYESGFVIDKFPISRPNLTFSTLTVSNMSPEDSSIYLCSVDPQGPYGYTFGSGTRLTVV.

The rearrangement uses TRBV28 and TRBJ2-2, with D perhaps TRBD1 (5 bases). CDR3 length: 13 amino acids. V gave up 7 bases and J gave up 5 bases, with 11 bases separating them. Germline V CDR1 and CDR2: MDHEN, SYDVKM. The CDR3 is CASKGVRTGELFF. The DNA for the CDR3 is TGTGCCAGCAAAGGGGTACGGACCGGGGAGCTGTTTTTT.

In this sample, this clone turned up once. The V call is TRBV9, the J call TRBJ2-1; D is uncertain. Germline loops: CDR1 SGDLS, CDR2 YYNGEE. The CDR3 covers 17 residues. Trimming cost V 0 bases and J 0 bases, with 13 bases left between them. CDR3 loop: CASSVARTVSSYNEQFF. The CDR3 coding sequence is TGTGCCAGCAGCGTAGCTCGGACGGTGAGCTCCTACAATGAGCAGTTCTTC. Full variable domain (missing parts from reference TRBV9 and TRBJ2-1): DSGVTQTPKHLITATGQRVTLRCSPRSGDLSVYWYQQSLDQGLQFLIQYYNGEERAKGNILERFSAQQFPDLHSELNLSSLELGDSALYFCASSVARTVSSYNEQFFGPGTRLTVL.

This chain connects TRBV7-8 to TRBJ1-2; maybe TRBD1 (5 bases). Per the germline V gene, CDR1 is SGHVS and CDR2 is FQNEAQ. Trimming shortened V by 3 bases and J by 8 bases, and 13 bases separated the two germline ends. The CDR3 extends over 13 amino acids. For the CDR3, the DNA is TGTGCCAGCAGCTTCGGGAGGGGAGCAGGCTACACCTTC. Its translation: CASSFGRGAGYTF.

This chain links TRBV6-5 with TRBJ1-2; 8 nucleotides align to TRBD1. From germline, CDR1 is MNHEY and CDR2 SVGAGI. Losses at the gene ends were 5 bases for V and 4 bases for J; bases not matched to a gene: 9. The CDR3 is 15 residues long. The CDR3 spells CASSTDGTGPYGYTF. The DNA for the CDR3 is TGTGCCAGCAGTACCGACGGGACAGGACCCTATGGCTACACCTTC.

V gene TRBV21-1 combines with J gene TRBJ1-3; TRBD1, the D gene given by the table, was not confirmed from the DNA. TRBV21-1 is a recognized pseudogene. The CDR3 extends over 12 amino acids. The CDR3 protein is CASRSQGRTIYF. CDR3 DNA sequence: TGTGCCAGCAGAAGTCAGGGAAGGACCATATATTTT.

The chain joins TRBV19 to TRBJ2-7; D ambiguous. Germline loops: CDR1 LNHDA, CDR2 SQIVND (reference sequence). Trimming shortened V by 1 base and J by 2 bases, and 12 bases separated the two germline ends. The CDR3 is 15 residues long. Here the CDR3 reads CASSIAGRFTYEQYF. The CDR3 DNA sequence: TGTGCCAGTAGTATAGCAGGCAGGTTCACCTACGAGCAGTACTTC.

In this sample, this clone turned up a few times. The J gene is TRBJ1-2, the V gene TRBV30, with 7 positions matching TRBD1. The CDR3 is 14 amino acids. Trimming at V came to 3 bases and at J to 4 bases, leaving 8 bases not matched to a gene. Per the germline V gene, CDR1 is GTSNPN and CDR2 is SVGIG (reference sequence). As DNA, the CDR3 is TGTGCCTGGAGCGGACGCAGGGGGGGCTATGGCTACACCTTC. It specifies CAWSGRRGGYGYTF. Combining the CDR3 with reference TRBV30 and TRBJ1-2 gives the whole variable domain SQTIHQWPATLVQPVGSPLSLECTVEGTSNPNLYWYRQAAGRGLQLLFYSVGIGQISSEVPQNLSASRPQDRQFILSSKKLLLSDSGFYLCAWSGRRGGYGYTFGSGTRLTVV.

The chain has TRBV29-1 and TRBJ2-1; maybe TRBD2 (6 bases). V was clipped by 5 bases and J by 7 bases, with 18 bases between them. This CDR3 comprises 14 residues. The germline V gene has CDR1 SQVTM and CDR2 ANQGSEA. In nucleotides, the CDR3 is TGCAGCGTTCTCCCGCGGGGCCCAGGGAATGAGCAGTTCTTC. Its translation is CSVLPRGPGNEQFF.

The chain employs TRBV7-9 and TRBJ1-1, with no clear D. Germline CDR1 and CDR2: SEHNR and FQNEAQ (reference sequence). The CDR3 is made up of 14 amino acids. V gave up 6 bases and J gave up 2 bases, with 13 bases separating them. The CDR3 sequence is CASSSPGVNTEAFF. The CDR3 region has the DNA TGTGCCAGCAGTTCACCTGGGGTTAACACTGAAGCTTTCTTT.

The chain uses TRBV5-6 and TRBJ2-5; either TRBD1 or TRBD2 may supply D (5 bases each). CDR1 SGHDT and CDR2 YYEEEE come from the germline V gene. The CDR3 is 15 residues long. V lost 3 bases and J lost 4, with 16 bases in between. For the CDR3, the DNA is TGTGCCAGCAGCTCAGGGACCGGCTTCGGAGAGACCCAGTACTTC. As protein: CASSSGTGFGETQYF.